This TCR beta chain was obtained from a study of Ad26.COV2.S vaccination and SARS-CoV-2 variants. As for the study in general: Enrollment placed the donor in the COV1001 Ad26.COV2.S trial arm.

The germline V gene has CDR1 MGHDK and CDR2 SYGVNS. Trimming took 2 bases from V and 4 from J; bases not matched to a gene: 5. CDR3 length: 15 amino acids. The method was immunoSEQ multiplex PCR; TCRdb's version includes in-frame clones alone and lacks a portion of them. This sample has about 400,000 clones; 80% to 90% occur once, and the top ten carry more than 7%. Specified treatment: approximately 18 received Ad26.COV2.S at low or high dose, single or two shots; roughly five received placebo; per-sample allocation not given. Each sample was drawn 63 days after the first injection (of vaccine or placebo).

The source was peripheral blood, collected in a trial of Ad26.COV2.S vaccine versus placebo. V gene TRBV25-1 combines with J gene TRBJ1-3; the match to TRBD1 covers 7 bases. This sequence was found in a person aged 18-65 years who received the Ad26.COV2.S COVID-19 vaccine or a placebo. CDR3 region: CASSENRGTGNTIYF. CDR3 bases: TGTGCCAGCAGTGAAAACAGGGGTACCGGAAACACCATATATTTT.